A single sample gave rise to the 15 T cell receptor beta chains below, sequenced in a study of blood T cell repertoires in COVID-19 (TCRdb year 2020). Libraries were constructed by the immunoSEQ multiplex PCR assay. TCRdb obtained this table from immuneACCESS and retained in-frame rearrangements with V and J assigned. These tables miss some clones; where compared with another copy, unresolved V genes account for less than half of the shortfall, and the remainder is unexplained. The sample yields roughly 200,000 clones; about 87% were counted once. The ten largest clones capture around 3.1% of the sample. Sequenced input: peripheral blood. These receptors originate from a man between 60 and 75 years old with acute or convalescent COVID-19.

V gene TRBV19 combines with J gene TRBJ2-1; 8 bases agree with TRBD2. With V trimmed by 7 bases and J by 4 bases, 27 bases remained unmatched. The germline CDR1 and CDR2 sequences are LNHDA and SQIVND (reference sequence). CDR3 length: 21 residues. The CDR3 protein is CASKARVWPAGGADPYNEQFF. CDR3 bases: TGTGCCAGTAAGGCGCGCGTTTGGCCAGCCGGGGGGGCCGATCCGTACAATGAGCAGTTCTTC.

The chain carries TRBV7-8 and TRBJ1-2; 7 bases are shared with TRBD1. Trimming removed 0 bases from V and 5 bases from J; junction bases left unmatched: 3. This CDR3 is 14 amino acids long. From germline, CDR1 is SGHVS and CDR2 FQNEAQ. CDR3 coding DNA: TGTGCCAGCAGCTTAGCCGGGACAGCATATGGCTACACCTTC. Translated: CASSLAGTAYGYTF.

The chain combines TRBV12-5 with TRBJ1-5, with D possibly TRBD1 on 6 matching bases. V was shortened by 6 bases and J by 3 bases, with 12 bases between the two germline ends. The germline CDR1 and CDR2 sequences are LGHNT and FRNRAP. The CDR3 consists of 14 residues. The CDR3 region is CASGKGETNQPQHF. The CDR3 DNA reads as TGTGCTAGTGGCAAGGGGGAGACCAATCAGCCCCAGCATTTT.

This clone appeared once. The chain has TRBV27 and TRBJ1-1, with 7 bases aligning to TRBD1. Germline loops: CDR1 MNHEY, CDR2 SMNVEV (reference sequence). CDR3 length equals 18 residues. Trimming cost V 5 bases and J 0 bases; bases outside gene matches: 15. The CDR3 sequence is CASSLTTLRQGVNTEAFF. CDR3 nucleotides: TGTGCCAGCAGTCTAACAACCCTCCGACAGGGAGTGAACACTGAAGCTTTCTTT.

This clone was seen just once. This sequence joins TRBV7-9 and TRBJ1-2; 8 bases line up with TRBD1. CDR1 and CDR2 (germline): SEHNR, FQNEAQ (reference sequence). The V gene end was trimmed by 6 bases and the J gene end by 6 bases; junction bases not matched to a gene: 9. The CDR3 is made up of 14 amino acids. CDR3 sequence reads: CASRLGQGLNGYTF. In DNA, the CDR3 is TGTGCCAGCAGACTCGGACAGGGACTGAATGGCTACACCTTC.

This clone occurred a few times. V usage is TRBV19 and J usage is TRBJ1-6, with a weak D call TRBD1 (5 bases). Germline V gives CDR1 LNHDA, CDR2 SQIVND (reference sequence). V lost 7 bases and J lost 9, with 16 bases in between. The CDR3 covers 14 residues. The CDR3 loop reads CASKTREEGSPLHF. The CDR3, as DNA: TGTGCCAGTAAGACCAGGGAGGAGGGTTCACCCCTCCACTTT.

This clone was recorded once. This sequence joins TRBV6-5 and TRBJ2-7, with D unclear. Germline V gene sequence: CDR1 MNHEY, CDR2 SVGAGI. The length of the CDR3 is 15 residues. With 5 bases removed from V and 1 base from J, the gap between germline ends came to 15 bases. This CDR3 reads CASSTQRSGSYEQYF. DNA of the CDR3: TGTGCCAGCAGTACTCAGAGGTCCGGTTCCTACGAGCAGTACTTC.

This sequence joins TRBV6-5 and TRBJ1-6; D is perhaps TRBD1 (5 bases). The CDR3 runs 15 residues. Germline lookup yields CDR1 MNHEY and CDR2 SVGAGI. With 5 bases removed from V and 10 bases from J, the gap between germline ends came to 18 bases. The CDR3: CASSRARRGNSPLHF. In DNA, the CDR3 is TGTGCCAGCAGTCGAGCGAGGAGGGGTAACTCACCCCTCCACTTT.

J is TRBJ2-3 and V is TRBV4-1; TRBD2 might be the D (7 bases). The CDR3 totals 16 residues. V dropped 1 base and J dropped 4 bases, with 15 bases sitting between them. Germline V gene sequence: CDR1 MGHRA, CDR2 YSYEKL. The DNA for the CDR3 is TGCGCCAGCAGCCAAGGGAGGGGGGGGATGTCAGATACGCAGTATTTT. Amino acid sequence: CASSQGRGGMSDTQYF.

Comment on this clone: Other nucleotide sequences from this sample produce the same CDR3. The chain recombines TRBV14 with TRBJ2-7, with TRBD1 matching over 12 bases. The CDR3 totals 14 residues. Trimming at V came to 4 bases and at J to 4 bases, leaving 2 bases not matched to a gene. The germline CDR1 and CDR2 sequences are SGHDN and FVKESK. The CDR3 region is CASSPGQGAYEQYF. DNA for the CDR3: TGTGCCAGCAGCCCGGGACAGGGGGCGTACGAGCAGTACTTC.

This clone was recorded once. Relative to the germline gene, one junction end is altered; a read error may explain this. The CDR3 loop reads CASSLDRGDTGELFF. CDR3 nucleotide sequence: TGCGCCAGCAGTTTGGACAGGGGGGACACCGGGGAGCTGTTTTTT. The V and J genes are TRBV5-1 and TRBJ2-2, with TRBD1 matching 10 bases. Germline lookup yields CDR1 SGHRS and CDR2 YFSETQ. CDR3 length: 15 residues. Together with reference TRBV5-1 and TRBJ2-2, the CDR3 gives the full variable domain: KAGVTQTPRYLIKTRGQQVTLSCSPISGHRSVSWYQQTPGQGLQFLFEYFSETQRNKGNFPGRFSGRQFSNSRSEMNVSTLELGDSALYLCASSLDRGDTGELFFGEGSRLTVL.

The genes are TRBV11-2 and TRBJ2-5; 7 bases align to TRBD2. The trim removed 5 bases at V and 5 bases at J, leaving 8 bases unmatched. This CDR3 is 14 amino acids long. Looked up from germline, CDR1 is SGHAT and CDR2 is FQNNGV. Here the CDR3 DNA reads TGTGCCAGCAGCCGAGTCGGGGGGTGGGAGACCCAGTACTTC. This codes for CASSRVGGWETQYF. Complete variable domain (other parts from reference TRBV11-2 and TRBJ2-5): EAGVAQSPRYKIIEKRQSVAFWCNPISGHATLYWYQQILGQGPKLLIQFQNNGVVDDSQLPKDRFSAERLKGVDSTLKIQPAKLEDSAVYLCASSRVGGWETQYFGPGTRLLVL.

The chain links TRBV27 to TRBJ2-3; tentatively, D is TRBD2 (6 bases). V lost 4 bases and J 0 bases, leaving 11 bases between the germline ends. The CDR3 is 15 amino acids. Germline assignment: CDR1 MNHEY and CDR2 SMNVEV (reference sequence). CDR3 in amino acids: CASSYGGVSTDTQYF. The CDR3 DNA sequence: TGTGCCAGCAGTTATGGAGGGGTTAGCACAGATACGCAGTATTTT.

This sequence joins TRBV4-1 and TRBJ1-2, with D unclear. This CDR3 comprises 15 residues. In germline, CDR1 is MGHRA, CDR2 YSYEKL. Trimming stripped 3 bases from V and 1 base from J, with 12 bases between. CDR3 sequence: CASSHGESHNYGYTF. The DNA for the CDR3 is TGCGCCAGCAGCCACGGAGAAAGTCATAACTATGGCTACACCTTC.

The chain has TRBV7-2 and TRBJ1-4; D not certain. This CDR3 region has 15 residues. Trimming pared 5 bases from V and 2 bases from J, leaving 12 bases between. Per germline, CDR1 SGHTA and CDR2 FQGNSA. Written as DNA, the CDR3 is TGTGCCAGCAGCCAAGGAACAGCCACTAATGAAAAACTGTTTTTT. This sequence encodes CASSQGTATNEKLFF.